This T cell receptor (beta chain) was captured in a study of blood T cell repertoires in COVID-19. The data were produced by immunoSEQ multiplex PCR, yet TCRdb's version contains in-frame clones alone and is incomplete. Of some 180,000 clones detected, roughly 87% appear once; the ten largest clones hold around 8%. The CDR3 is 15 residues long. Germline V gives CDR1 LGHNT, CDR2 FRNRAP. V dropped 7 bases and J dropped 2 bases, with 15 bases sitting between them. The specimen sequenced was peripheral blood. This sequence originates from a woman aged 55-75 years with COVID-19, enrolled during active disease. The chain joins TRBV12-5 to TRBJ1-5, with D perhaps matching TRBD1 (5 bases). The CDR3 region is CASALGGGGNQPQHF. CDR3 DNA sequence: TGTGCTAGTGCCCTCGGAGGAGGGGGCAATCAGCCCCAGCATTTT. Together with reference TRBV12-5 and TRBJ1-5, the CDR3 gives the full variable domain: DARVTQTPRHKVTEMGQEVTMRCQPILGHNTVFWYRQTMMQGLELLAYFRNRAPLDDSGMPKDRFSAEMPDATLATLKIQPSEPRDSAVYFCASALGGGGNQPQHFGDGTRLSIL.